The entry below gives a single T cell receptor beta chain sequence along with its context. Its target is unknown. PCR primers comprised 60 Vbeta and 13 Jbeta primers. Sequencing was performed with immunoSEQ multiplex PCR; in TCRdb, only in-frame clones are kept and a portion is missing. The data hold over 100,000 clones, with about two thirds observed a single time. The CDR3 runs to 14 residues. Germline CDR1 is LGHNA and CDR2 is YSLEER. V was clipped by 0 bases and J by 6 bases, with 9 bases between them. This sample was taken from a study of cytomegalovirus exposure and HLA in healthy donors. Notes on the study in general: In an earlier analysis, in under 700 donors, most V segments appeared productive either ~90% or ~30% of the time. As was reported, the HLA-A and HLA-B alleles of most subjects were accurately predicted from TCR beta sequences.

The TCR originated in a man aged 25-45 years in good health and CMV-seropositive. The specimen was PBMCs. V is TRBV4-3 and J is TRBJ1-5, with a tentative D call TRBD1 (5 bases). In DNA form, the CDR3 reads TGCGCCAGCAGCCAAGATCTCGGGGGTCAGCCCCAGCATTTT. This gives the protein CASSQDLGGQPQHF.